The clone carrying this T cell receptor (beta chain) was detected only a few times. Its antigen remains unknown. V was clipped by 2 bases and J by 0 bases; unmatched bases: 4. Germline V CDR1 and CDR2: ENHRY, SYGVKD. The CDR3 length is 16 residues. This entry comes from a study of beta chain features in type 1 diabetes. Turning to the study itself: Cell yields, gender and age were comparable in patients and healthy donors. Overall study results and limits: Significant though moderate, a shortening of TCRB CDR3s appeared in all four CD4+ subsets of Type 1 diabetes patients.

The authors reverse transcribed all of the isolated RNA, so sequencing captured expressed TCRB transcripts. TCRdb keeps only in-frame clones here, not all; method: immunoSEQ multiplex PCR. The sample contains hundreds of thousands of clones, about a sixth of which appear only once. Naive, central memory, regulatory and stem cell-like memory cells within the CD4+ compartment were sorted using CD45RO/CCR7/CD25/CD127/CD95/CD27. Sorted populations all exceeded 98% purity. The chain couples TRBV10-3 to TRBJ1-5; TRBD1 agrees at 7 bases. The TCR originated in a woman younger than 35 in good health. Material for sequencing was naive CD4+ T cells from blood. The CDR3 here is CAISERGTDSNQPQHF. The DNA for the CDR3 is TGTGCCATCAGTGAGAGGGGGACAGATAGCAATCAGCCCCAGCATTTT.